This T cell receptor (beta chain) was recorded in a study of blood T cell repertoires in COVID-19. Overall study context: Both acute and convalescent COVID-19 samples were obtained from the United States, Italy and Spain. In each case, the material was cDNA or gDNA derived from T cells, B-cell-depleted T cells, or PBMCs.

Authors' methods: Reference gene primer amplification gave nucleated cell count estimates. Repertoires were generated with immunoSEQ multiplex PCR, while TCRdb's copy carries only in-frame clones and drops some. That table furnishes V, J and clone size, whereas the DNA furnished D and trimming. The top ten hold roughly a fifth of the sample, which has 100,000 or so clones, around four fifths seen once. Germline CDR1 and CDR2: LNHDA and SQIVND (reference sequence). The CDR3 has 12 amino acids. V dropped 6 bases and J dropped 0 bases, with 5 bases sitting between them. The chain recombines TRBV19 with TRBJ2-5; the D is unclear. Sequenced material: peripheral blood. The receptor comes from a woman between 65 and 79 years old with acute or convalescent COVID-19. The chain's CDR3 is CASRDYQETQYF. DNA for the CDR3: TGTGCCAGTAGAGACTACCAAGAGACCCAGTACTTC.